These T cell receptor beta chains were read from a single sample in a study of cytomegalovirus exposure and HLA in healthy donors. Sequenced by immunoSEQ multiplex PCR; TCRdb stores in-frame clones only, minus some. The repertoire holds roughly 43,000 clones, with roughly 60% as singletons. Sequencing was carried out using PBMCs. These receptor sequences come from a human donor in good health. The CDR3 runs from the conserved cysteine through the conserved F or W. Fields, in order: clone size, D gene, CDR3 length, V gene, J gene, CDR3 DNA, CDR3 protein. The D gene is left open where the match is weak. Where a row states a size, it is once, few, many or the class of an expanded clone; other rows omit it.

NA,NA,16,TRBV6-1,TRBJ1-2,TGTGCCAGCAGTGAAGTGGTCACAGCCACTAACTATGGCTACACCTTC,CASSEVVTATNYGYTF
NA,NA,14,TRBV7-9,TRBJ1-5,TGTGCCAGCAGCGGAGGAAATAGCAATCAGCCCCAGCATTTT,CASSGGNSNQPQHF
NA,TRBD2,18,TRBV7-2,TRBJ2-3,TGTGCCAGCAGCTTCCCCGGGACTAGCGGCTATCTCACAGATACGCAGTATTTT,CASSFPGTSGYLTDTQYF
few,TRBD2,20,TRBV30,TRBJ2-2,TGTGCCTGGAGTGAAACTAGCGGGGGGGCGCGACCGAGGGGCACCGGGGAGCTGTTTTTT,CAWSETSGGARPRGTGELFF
NA,NA,13,TRBV14,TRBJ1-2,TGTGCCAGCAGCCAGTTAGGGGACTATGGCTACACCTTC,CASSQLGDYGYTF
NA,TRBD1,15,TRBV9,TRBJ1-1,TGTGCCAGCAGCGACCCTTCGACAGGGGACACTGAAGCTTTCTTT,CASSDPSTGDTEAFF
few,NA,15,TRBV6-1,TRBJ1-2,TGTGCCAGCAGTATGTTGGACACATATAACTATGGCTACACCTTC,CASSMLDTYNYGYTF
NA,TRBD1,13,TRBV28,TRBJ1-5,TGTGCCAGCAGATCGACAGGGTATCAGCCCCAGCATTTT,CASRSTGYQPQHF
once,NA,22,TRBV21-1,TRBJ1-1,TGTGCCAGCAGCAAACATCCTAGGGCCGACCTAGAAGGACAGGTGGAGGCCACTGAAGCTTTCTTT,CASSKHPRADLEGQVEATEAFF
NA,NA,15,TRBV5-8,TRBJ2-7,TGTGCCAGCAGCCCTCGTGGAGGAGAAACCTACGAGCAGTACTTC,CASSPRGGETYEQYF
NA,NA,14,TRBV2,TRBJ1-2,TGTGCCAGCAGTGCGGGGGGAGGGTCAAGTGGCTACACCTTC,CASSAGGGSSGYTF
NA,NA,11,TRBV11-2,TRBJ2-1,TGTGCCAGCAGCTTAGTCGATGAGCAGTTCTTC,CASSLVDEQFF
NA,NA,13,TRBV6-5,TRBJ1-3,TGTGCCAGCCGGGGGGATTCCTGGGGCACCATATATTTT,CASRGDSWGTIYF
NA,NA,13,TRBV7-6,TRBJ2-5,TGTGCCAGCAGCTCACGACAGCAAGAGACCCAGTACTTC,CASSSRQQETQYF
NA,TRBD2,16,TRBV11-2,TRBJ2-3,TGTGCCAGCAGCTTTAGTAGCGGGGGGGCAGATGATACGCAGTATTTT,CASSFSSGGADDTQYF
once,TRBD2,15,TRBV11-2,TRBJ2-7,TGTGCCAGCATCGGGCTAGCGGGGGCCCCCTACGAGCAGTACTTC,CASIGLAGAPYEQYF
NA,NA,14,TRBV9,TRBJ2-7,TGTGCCAGCAGCGTAGGAAGGGGCTCCTACGAGCAGTACTTC,CASSVGRGSYEQYF
NA,NA,14,TRBV7-2,TRBJ2-1,TGTGCCAGCAGCCTAGGAGGGTCGGTCAATGAGCAGTTCTTC,CASSLGGSVNEQFF
NA,NA,14,TRBV5-1,TRBJ2-2,TGCGCCAGCAGCTTTTCGGTGAACACCGGGGAGCTGTTTTTT,CASSFSVNTGELFF
few,TRBD1,15,TRBV25-1,TRBJ2-7,TGTGCCAGCAGTGGCCCGGGACAGGGAAGCTACGAGCAGTACTTC,CASSGPGQGSYEQYF
NA,TRBD1,15,TRBV11-2,TRBJ1-6,TGTGCCAGCAGCCCATGGACAGGGTCTAATTCACCCCTCCACTTT,CASSPWTGSNSPLHF
few,NA,14,TRBV28,TRBJ2-1,TGTGCCAGCAATGACAGGAGAAGATCAATGACGCAGTTCTTC,CASNDRRRSMTQFF
NA,NA,13,TRBV10-1,TRBJ2-1,TGCGCCAGCAGTGACCAGCGACCTGGGGAGCAGTTCTTC,CASSDQRPGEQFF
NA,NA,16,TRBV11-2,TRBJ2-6,TGTGCCAGCAGACAAATCGGGGGACCTGGGGCCAACGTCCTGACTTTC,CASRQIGGPGANVLTF
NA,NA,15,TRBV29-1,TRBJ2-7,TGCAGCGTCGGTGCCTACAGGGGAGGAGGCTACGAGCAGTACTTC,CSVGAYRGGGYEQYF
few,NA,15,TRBV4-1,TRBJ1-6,TGCGCCAGTAGAACGCCGAGCTCCTATAATTCACCCCTCCACTTT,CASRTPSSYNSPLHF
NA,TRBD1,13,TRBV5-1,TRBJ1-6,TGCGCCAGCAGCCCGGGACAGTATTCACCCCTCCACTTT,CASSPGQYSPLHF
few,NA,13,TRBV6-1,TRBJ1-1,TGTGCCAGCAGCTACAGGACGAACACTGAAGCTTTCTTT,CASSYRTNTEAFF